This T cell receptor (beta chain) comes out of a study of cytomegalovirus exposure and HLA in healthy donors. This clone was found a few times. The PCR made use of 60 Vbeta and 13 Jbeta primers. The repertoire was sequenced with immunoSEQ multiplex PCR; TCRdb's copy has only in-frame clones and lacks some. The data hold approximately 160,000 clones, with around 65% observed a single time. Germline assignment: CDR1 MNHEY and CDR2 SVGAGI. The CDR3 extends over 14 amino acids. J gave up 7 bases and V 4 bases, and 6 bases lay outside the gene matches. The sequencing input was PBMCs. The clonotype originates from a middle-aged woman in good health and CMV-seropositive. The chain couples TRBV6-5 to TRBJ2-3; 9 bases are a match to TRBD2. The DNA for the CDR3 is TGTGCCAGCAGTTCCGTAGCGGGAGTAAATACGCAGTATTTT. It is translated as CASSSVAGVNTQYF.